This T cell receptor (beta chain) was found in a study of T cell repertoires in cytomegalovirus infection. This clonotype was observed many times. The ends lost 6 bases at V and 4 bases at J; junction bases unmatched: 11. CDR1 and CDR2 (germline): MNHEY, SMNVEV (reference sequence). The CDR3 is 16 amino acids. TCRdb re-called the reads with MiXCR, one entry per CDR3 protein. The profile shows under 350,000 distinct CDR3 sequences, around a tenth of them singletons. The TCR comes from a human donor in good health (CMV status not recorded). Some clones in this sample may be carry-over from other donors' samples. V usage is TRBV27 and J usage is TRBJ2-5, with 10 bases that match TRBD1. The sequenced sample consisted of PBMCs. CDR3 bases: TGTGCCAGCAGCAATCCCGGGACAGGGGCCAGAGAGACCCAGTACTTC. Its translation: CASSNPGTGARETQYF.